A selection of T cell receptor beta chains follows, all from one sample in a study of blood T cells in healthy people across ages. One entry per CDR3 protein results from TCRdb running MiXCR on the 5' RACE reads. This table has approximately 900,000 distinct CDR3 sequences, approximately 32% appearing once. These sequences were also reported in another study, on T cells of mothers and their children.

The material sequenced was blood. These receptors originate from a middle-aged woman in good health. The CDR3 runs from the conserved cysteine through the conserved F or W. Fields, in order: V gene, clone size, J gene, D gene, CDR3 protein, CDR3 DNA. A D gene is named only where the DNA matches it firmly. Size values are once, few and many counts, or a class for expanded clones, and some rows have none.

TRBV20-1	many	TRBJ2-5	.	CSARAGFQTQYF	TGCAGTGCTAGGGCAGGGTTTCAGACCCAGTACTTC
TRBV7-9	many	TRBJ2-3	.	CASSERSTDTQYF	TGTGCCAGCAGCGAGAGGAGCACAGATACGCAGTATTTT
TRBV28	few	TRBJ1-5	.	CASRQGTRGSNQPQHF	TGTGCCAGCAGACAAGGGACAAGGGGGAGCAATCAGCCCCAGCATTTT
TRBV5-6	few	TRBJ2-1	TRBD2	CASGWGGLANPTYNEQFF	TGTGCCAGCGGCTGGGGGGGACTAGCGAACCCCACCTACAATGAGCAGTTCTTC
TRBV5-6	.	TRBJ1-2	.	CASSLLAEATYGYTF	TGTGCCAGCAGCTTGTTGGCGGAAGCGACCTATGGCTACACCTTC
TRBV2	few	TRBJ1-6	.	CASSERSSYNSPLHF	TGTGCCAGCAGTGAAAGGAGCTCCTATAATTCACCCCTCCACTTT
TRBV7-2	.	TRBJ1-5	TRBD1	CASSLLGQGAGQPQHF	TGTGCCAGCAGCTTACTAGGACAGGGGGCGGGCCAGCCCCAGCATTTT
TRBV20-1	once	TRBJ2-7	TRBD2	CSASRAQRGGPYNEQYF	TGCAGTGCTAGTAGGGCCCAGCGGGGGGGCCCCTACAATGAGCAGTACTTC
TRBV11-2	.	TRBJ2-1	.	CASSPGDFFYEQFF	TGTGCCAGCAGCCCCGGGGACTTTTTTTATGAGCAGTTCTTC
TRBV20-1	many	TRBJ2-5	TRBD2	CSAKGLAGAQETQYF	TGCAGTGCTAAGGGACTAGCAGGGGCCCAAGAGACCCAGTACTTC
TRBV28	.	TRBJ2-2	.	CASRKQGNTGELFF	TGTGCCAGCAGGAAACAGGGGAACACCGGGGAGCTGTTTTTT
TRBV20-1	many	TRBJ2-7	TRBD2	CSARDGTSGLYEQYF	TGCAGTGCTAGAGATGGGACTAGCGGCCTCTACGAGCAGTACTTC
TRBV7-2	few	TRBJ2-6	.	CASSPGQLHYSSGANVLTF	TGTGCCAGCAGTCCGGGACAACTGCACTATAGCTCTGGGGCCAACGTCCTGACTTTC
TRBV28	.	TRBJ1-1	.	CASSSPVGGASTEAFF	TGTGCCAGCAGTTCCCCCGTAGGGGGGGCGAGTACTGAAGCTTTCTTT
TRBV4-2	.	TRBJ2-3	.	CASSQELGLGTDTQYF	TGTGCCAGCAGCCAAGAACTCGGCCTAGGGACAGATACGCAGTATTTT
TRBV7-2	few	TRBJ2-7	TRBD1	CASSRGGLYEQYF	TGTGCCAGCAGCAGAGGGGGCTTATACGAGCAGTACTTC
TRBV7-6	many	TRBJ2-5	.	CASSDSRRTETQYF	TGTGCCAGCAGCGACTCCCGTCGAACTGAGACCCAGTACTTC
TRBV11-2	few	TRBJ2-1	.	CASTTGDTAYNEQFF	TGTGCCAGCACCACGGGGGACACAGCCTACAATGAGCAGTTCTTC
TRBV28	few	TRBJ1-3	.	CASSLGLTLNTIYF	TGTGCCAGCAGTTTGGGCCTCACACTAAACACCATATATTTT
TRBV24-1	few	TRBJ1-2	TRBD1	CATSQPGQNYGYTF	TGTGCCACCAGTCAGCCGGGACAGAACTATGGCTACACCTTC
TRBV12-3/TRBV12-4	.	TRBJ2-1	TRBD2	CASSFPLGLAHEQFF	TGTGCCAGCAGTTTCCCCCTGGGACTAGCGCATGAGCAGTTCTTC
TRBV12-3/TRBV12-4	.	TRBJ2-7	.	CASSREEGAYEQYF	TGTGCCAGCAGTCGAGAAGAGGGGGCCTACGAGCAGTACTTC
TRBV9	.	TRBJ1-4	.	CASSVDQDQYEKLFF	TGTGCCAGCAGCGTAGATCAAGACCAATATGAAAAACTGTTTTTT
TRBV12-3/TRBV12-4	.	TRBJ2-5	TRBD2	CASSLAGASGGEQYF	TGTGCCAGCAGTTTAGCGGGGGCTAGCGGGGGGGAGCAGTACTTC
TRBV5-1	many	TRBJ2-1	TRBD2	CASSSPSGGGLNPSDEQFF	TGCGCCAGCAGCTCTCCTAGCGGGGGGGGATTAAACCCGTCGGATGAGCAGTTCTTC
TRBV4-1	few	TRBJ1-4	TRBD1	CTSSRRQGRNFAINEKLFF	TGCACCAGCAGCCGAAGACAGGGTCGTAACTTTGCAATTAATGAAAAACTGTTTTTT
TRBV20-1	many	TRBJ2-5	.	CSATRNHLAATSGETQYF	TGCAGTGCTACGCGGAACCATTTAGCGGCTACGTCGGGGGAGACCCAGTACTTC
TRBV11-2	.	TRBJ1-6	TRBD1	CASSSYAGQNSPLHF	TGTGCCAGCAGCTCATATGCGGGACAGAATTCACCCCTCCACTTT
TRBV7-3	.	TRBJ2-2	.	CASSLTPATGELFF	TGTGCCAGCAGCTTAACACCCGCCACCGGGGAGCTGTTTTTT
TRBV3-1	few	TRBJ2-1	.	CASSQDRGRGFF	TGTGCCAGCAGCCAAGATCGGGGGCGCGGGTTCTTC
TRBV28	.	TRBJ2-1	TRBD1	CASTEGTEEQFF	TGTGCCAGCACTGAGGGGACAGAAGAGCAGTTCTTC
TRBV20-1	few	TRBJ1-2	.	CSAEVLGLIYGYTF	TGCAGTGCTGAGGTGTTGGGGCTTATCTATGGCTACACCTTC
TRBV20-1	.	TRBJ2-3	TRBD2	CSASAGGRARTTDTQYF	TGCAGTGCTTCCGCAGGCGGGAGGGCGCGGACCACAGATACGCAGTATTTT
TRBV7-8	.	TRBJ2-1	.	CASSSHRRDNEQFF	TGTGCCAGCAGCTCCCACCGGAGGGACAATGAGCAGTTCTTC
TRBV20-1	.	TRBJ2-3	TRBD1	CSAPRDRAADTQYF	TGCAGTGCTCCCCGGGACAGGGCTGCAGATACGCAGTATTTT
TRBV7-2	once	TRBJ2-5	TRBD2	CANSLGLAGGPGETQYF	TGTGCCAACAGCTTAGGACTAGCGGGGGGCCCCGGGGAGACCCAGTACTTC
TRBV18	.	TRBJ2-5	TRBD1	CASSPNRGPSETQYF	TGTGCCAGCTCACCCAACAGGGGGCCTTCAGAGACCCAGTACTTC
TRBV28	.	TRBJ2-7	.	CASSLPLTEAYEQYF	TGTGCCAGCAGTTTACCTCTGACAGAGGCCTACGAGCAGTACTTC
TRBV15	few	TRBJ2-5	.	CATSRDLGSGETQYF	TGTGCCACCAGCAGAGATCTAGGGTCTGGGGAGACCCAGTACTTC
TRBV28	.	TRBJ2-1	TRBD2	CASSLGLAGGTSTNRKQFF	TGTGCCAGCAGTTTGGGACTAGCGGGGGGTACCTCGACAAACAGGAAGCAGTTCTTC
TRBV28	few	TRBJ2-6	.	CASSLWVRGAGANVLTF	TGTGCCAGCAGTTTATGGGTCAGGGGGGCTGGGGCCAACGTCCTGACTTTC
TRBV28	many	TRBJ2-7	.	CASSEITTYEQYF	TGTGCCAGCAGCGAGATAACAACCTACGAGCAGTACTTC
TRBV5-5	.	TRBJ2-1	TRBD1	CASIQRGQGYNEQFF	TGTGCCAGCATTCAAAGAGGACAGGGGTACAATGAGCAGTTCTTC
TRBV7-9	once	TRBJ1-1	.	CASSSWAAEAFF	TGTGCCAGCAGCTCGTGGGCGGCTGAAGCTTTCTTT
TRBV7-9	.	TRBJ2-6	.	CASSLSGGGANVLTF	TGTGCCAGCAGCTTATCAGGTGGTGGGGCCAACGTCCTGACTTTC
TRBV27	.	TRBJ2-3	TRBD1	CAGSTGQGRTDTQYF	TGTGCCGGCAGTACTGGACAGGGACGGACAGATACGCAGTATTTT
TRBV24-1	many	TRBJ2-1	.	CATSDRLRVSSVNEQFF	TGTGCCACCAGTGATCGCCTAAGGGTCAGTTCCGTCAATGAGCAGTTCTTC
TRBV20-1	.	TRBJ1-4	.	CSARRGLYEKLFF	TGCAGTGCTAGACGGGGGCTGTATGAAAAACTGTTTTTT